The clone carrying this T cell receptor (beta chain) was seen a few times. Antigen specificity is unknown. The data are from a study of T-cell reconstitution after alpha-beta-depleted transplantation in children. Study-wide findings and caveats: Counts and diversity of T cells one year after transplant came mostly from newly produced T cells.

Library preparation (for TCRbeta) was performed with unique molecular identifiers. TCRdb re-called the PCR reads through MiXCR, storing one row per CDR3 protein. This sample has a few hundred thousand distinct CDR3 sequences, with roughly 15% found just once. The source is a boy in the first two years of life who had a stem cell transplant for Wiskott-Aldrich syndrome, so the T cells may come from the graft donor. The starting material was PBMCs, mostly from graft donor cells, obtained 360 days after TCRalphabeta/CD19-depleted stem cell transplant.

CDR3 DNA sequence: TGTGTCTCCTGTCGGGGGGGAAGGGAGAATGAAAAACTGTTTTTT. Translated, it gives CVSCRGGRENEKLFF. This chain joins TRBV6-5 and TRBJ1-4, with D possibly being TRBD1 (5 bases). The CDR3 has 15 residues. Germline V gene data show CDR1 as MNHEY and CDR2 as SVGAGI.